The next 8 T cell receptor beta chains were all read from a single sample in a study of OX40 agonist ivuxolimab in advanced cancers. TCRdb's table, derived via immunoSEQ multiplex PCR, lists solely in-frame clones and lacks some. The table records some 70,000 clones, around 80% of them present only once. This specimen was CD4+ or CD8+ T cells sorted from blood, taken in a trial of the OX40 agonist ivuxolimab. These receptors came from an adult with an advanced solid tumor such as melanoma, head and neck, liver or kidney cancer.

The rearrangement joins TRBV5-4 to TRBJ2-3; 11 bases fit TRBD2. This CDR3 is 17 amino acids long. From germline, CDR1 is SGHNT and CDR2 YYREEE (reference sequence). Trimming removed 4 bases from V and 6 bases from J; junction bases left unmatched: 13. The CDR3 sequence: CASSTAPASGGRDTQYF. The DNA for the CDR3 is TGTGCCAGCAGCACGGCCCCGGCTAGCGGGGGGAGGGATACGCAGTATTTT.

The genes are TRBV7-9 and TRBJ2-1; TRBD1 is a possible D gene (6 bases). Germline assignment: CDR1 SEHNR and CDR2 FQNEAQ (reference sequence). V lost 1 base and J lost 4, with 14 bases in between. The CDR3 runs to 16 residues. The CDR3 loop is CASSLGGTRVYNEQFF. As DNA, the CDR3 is TGTGCCAGCAGCTTAGGGGGGACAAGGGTATACAATGAGCAGTTCTTC.

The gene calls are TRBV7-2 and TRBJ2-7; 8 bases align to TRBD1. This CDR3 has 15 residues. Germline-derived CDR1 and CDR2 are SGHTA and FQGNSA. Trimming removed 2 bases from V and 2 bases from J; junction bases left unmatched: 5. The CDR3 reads CASSLWAGGTYEQYF. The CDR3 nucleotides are TGTGCCAGCAGCTTATGGGCAGGGGGCACCTACGAGCAGTACTTC.

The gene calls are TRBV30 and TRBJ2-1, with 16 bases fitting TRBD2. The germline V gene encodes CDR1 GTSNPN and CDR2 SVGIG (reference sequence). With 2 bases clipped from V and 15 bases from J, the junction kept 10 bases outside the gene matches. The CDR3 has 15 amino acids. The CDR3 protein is CAWSLSGTSGRAPFF. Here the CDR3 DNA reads TGTGCCTGGAGTCTTTCCGGGACTAGCGGGAGGGCCCCGTTCTTC. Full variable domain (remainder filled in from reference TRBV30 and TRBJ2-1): SQTIHQWPATLVQPVGSPLSLECTVEGTSNPNLYWYRQAAGRGLQLLFYSVGIGQISSEVPQNLSASRPQDRQFILSSKKLLLSDSGFYLCAWSLSGTSGRAPFFGPGTRLTVL.

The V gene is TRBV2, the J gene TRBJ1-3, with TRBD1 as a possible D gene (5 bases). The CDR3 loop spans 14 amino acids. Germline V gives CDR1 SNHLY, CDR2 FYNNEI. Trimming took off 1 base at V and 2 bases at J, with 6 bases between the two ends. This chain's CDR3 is CASSEEGAGNTIYF. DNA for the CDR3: TGTGCCAGCAGTGAAGAAGGGGCTGGAAACACCATATATTTT.

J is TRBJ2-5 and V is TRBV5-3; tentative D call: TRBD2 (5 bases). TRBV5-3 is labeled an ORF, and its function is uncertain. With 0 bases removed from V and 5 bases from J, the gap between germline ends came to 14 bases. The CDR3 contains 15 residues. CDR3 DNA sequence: TGTGCCAGAAGCTTGGTACCTAGCCTTTTGGAGACCCAGTACTTC. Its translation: CARSLVPSLLETQYF.

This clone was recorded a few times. The CDR3 region has the DNA TGTGCCAGTAGTTTGGGGACAGGGACAGGAAACACCATATATTTT. This translates into CASSLGTGTGNTIYF. The chain joins TRBV19 to TRBJ1-3; TRBD1 matches 9 bases. Germline V gene data show CDR1 as LNHDA and CDR2 as SQIVND (reference sequence). The CDR3 totals 15 residues. The ends lost 5 bases at V and 4 bases at J; junction bases unmatched: 6.

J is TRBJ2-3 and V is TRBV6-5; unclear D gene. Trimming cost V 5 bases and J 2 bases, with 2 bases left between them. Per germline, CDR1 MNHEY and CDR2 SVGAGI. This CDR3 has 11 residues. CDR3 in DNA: TGTGCCAGCAGTATCACAGATACGCAGTATTTT. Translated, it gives CASSITDTQYF.